The 25 T cell receptor beta chains below come from one sample, sequenced in a study of blood T cells in healthy people across ages. Then a second PCR, running roughly 7 to 11 cycles, was carried out with a sample-barcoded 5' primer and a J-beta primer mix. TCRdb fed the 5' RACE reads into MiXCR, producing one record per CDR3 protein. The profile covers 1.5 million to 2 million distinct CDR3 sequences, with 30% to 40% appearing a single time and 23% taken by the ten largest. Material for sequencing was blood. Receptors originate from a human donor in good health.

This chain connects TRBV6-5 to TRBJ2-1; 8 bases align to TRBD1. Germline V gene sequence: CDR1 MNHEY, CDR2 SVGAGI. Unmatched junction bases numbered 12, after V lost 6 bases and J lost 2 bases. The CDR3 runs 17 residues. The CDR3: CASSTAPDRAAYNEQFF. DNA of the CDR3: TGTGCCAGCAGCACAGCCCCGGACAGGGCGGCCTACAATGAGCAGTTCTTC.

This chain links TRBV12-3 or TRBV12-4 with TRBJ1-3, with D hard to call. Trimming left V 3 bases short and J 2 bases short, with 23 bases between. CDR3 length: 19 residues. This CDR3 is CASSLARSTGSTAGNTIYF. Written as DNA, the CDR3 is TGTGCCAGCAGTTTGGCCAGATCAACTGGCAGCACCGCTGGAAACACCATATATTTT.

This clonotype was recorded once. V and J are TRBV4-1 and TRBJ1-4; D remains unclear. V lost 0 bases and J lost 7, with 12 bases in between. Germline CDR1 MGHRA, CDR2 YSYEKL. The CDR3 covers 15 residues. The CDR3 nucleotides are TGCGCCAGCAGCCAAGATCCGGCAGGAGGTGAAAAACTGTTTTTT. This translates into CASSQDPAGGEKLFF.

The rearrangement joins TRBV2 to TRBJ2-3; no firm D call. Germline V gene sequence: CDR1 SNHLY, CDR2 FYNNEI. Trimming cost V 8 bases and J 0 bases, with 9 bases left between them. The CDR3 has 13 amino acids. CDR3: CASVRWSTDTQYF. CDR3 in DNA: TGTGCCAGCGTCAGGTGGAGCACAGATACGCAGTATTTT. Looking up the rest from reference TRBV2 and TRBJ2-3 gives the full variable domain: EPEVTQTPSHQVTQMGQEVILRCVPISNHLYFYWYRQILGQKVEFLVSFYNNEISEKSEIFDDQFSVERPDGSNFTLKIRSTKLEDSAMYFCASVRWSTDTQYFGPGTRLTVL.

This clonotype was observed a handful of times. The gene calls are TRBV5-1 and TRBJ1-5; D remains unclear. Germline loops: CDR1 SGHRS, CDR2 YFSETQ. The ends were cut back, 0 bases at V and 2 bases at J, with 9 bases in the middle. The CDR3 loop spans 15 amino acids. In DNA form, the CDR3 reads TGCGCCAGCAGCTTGGATATGGCAGGCAATCAGCCCCAGCATTTT. Protein sequence: CASSLDMAGNQPQHF.

The chain has TRBV20-1 and TRBJ2-1, with D hard to call. This CDR3 is built from 8 residues. V shed 6 bases and J shed 8 bases, with 2 bases lying between them. Germline V gives CDR1 DFQATT, CDR2 SNEGSKA (reference sequence). CDR3 in DNA: TGCAGTGCCTATGAGCAGTTCTTC. The encoded protein is CSAYEQFF.

The chain couples TRBV7-9 to TRBJ1-4; D uncertain. This CDR3 spans 14 amino acids. Germline CDR1 and CDR2: SEHNR and FQNEAQ (reference sequence). V shed 3 bases and J shed 4 bases, with 9 bases lying between them. As DNA, the CDR3 is TGTGCCAGCAGCTTTTCGGGCTTTAATGAAAAACTGTTTTTT. It yields the protein CASSFSGFNEKLFF.

The V call is TRBV28, the J call TRBJ1-1; D is unresolved. Germline V gene lookup returns CDR1 MDHEN and CDR2 SYDVKM. The germline V and J ends were trimmed by 2 bases and 4 bases, with 14 bases remaining between them. The CDR3 totals 15 residues. This CDR3 is CASSLGPVGSTEAFF. The CDR3 coding sequence is TGTGCCAGCAGTTTAGGGCCCGTCGGTAGCACTGAAGCTTTCTTT.

This rearrangement joins TRBV5-1 to TRBJ1-1, with 10 bases matching TRBD1. Per the germline V gene, CDR1 is SGHRS and CDR2 is YFSETQ. With 5 bases clipped from V and 7 bases from J, the junction kept 8 bases outside the gene matches. The CDR3 spans 14 residues. Written as DNA, the CDR3 is TGCGCCAGCAGGGCCGGGACAGGGGCTGTTGAAGCTTTCTTT. It translates to CASRAGTGAVEAFF.

This clonotype has only a few counts. The CDR3 loop reads CASSLVSRGYGYTF. The CDR3 DNA follows: TGTGCCAGCAGCTTAGTCAGCCGTGGCTATGGCTACACCTTC. V usage is TRBV7-8 and J usage is TRBJ1-2; the D is unclear. CDR1 and CDR2 from the germline V gene are SGHVS and FQNEAQ. This CDR3 comprises 14 residues. V lost 1 base and J 4 bases, leaving 10 bases between the germline ends.

The chain carries TRBV24-1 and TRBJ2-2, with unresolved D. Trimming removed 0 bases from V and 2 bases from J, with 3 bases in between. The germline V gene encodes CDR1 KGHDR and CDR2 SFDVKD. The CDR3 loop spans 14 amino acids. The CDR3 DNA follows: TGTGCCACCAGTGATTTGGGTAACACCGGGGAGCTGTTTTTT. This translates into CATSDLGNTGELFF.

The chain combines TRBV3-1 with TRBJ2-5; D is unresolved. Germline V gives CDR1 LGHDT, CDR2 YNNKEL (reference sequence). Trimming stripped 7 bases from V and 2 bases from J, with 14 bases between. This CDR3 has 14 amino acids. Here the CDR3 DNA reads TGTGCCAGCAACCCCTTACCCGGGCAAGAGACCCAGTACTTC. It codes for CASNPLPGQETQYF.

This clonotype was counted a few times. The chain carries TRBV7-2 and TRBJ1-2, with D tentatively TRBD1 (6 bases). The V end was cut by 4 bases, the J end by 8 bases, with 14 bases between. Germline CDR1 reads SGHTA; CDR2 reads FQGNSA. The CDR3 is made up of 13 amino acids. CDR3 region: CASSYVTGYGYTF. The DNA for the CDR3 is TGTGCCAGCAGCTACGTTACAGGGTACGGCTACACCTTC.

The rearrangement joins TRBV2 to TRBJ1-6, with a tentative D call TRBD1 (6 bases). The germline gives CDR1 SNHLY, CDR2 FYNNEI. The CDR3 loop spans 14 amino acids. V was pared by 4 bases and J by 9 bases, with 13 bases between. CDR3 nucleotide sequence: TGTGCCAGCAGTGTCGACAGGCAGGGTTCACCCCTCCACTTT. Translation gives CASSVDRQGSPLHF.

This clonotype occurred a few times. The V call is TRBV6-2 or TRBV6-3, the J call TRBJ1-5; D is unresolved. Germline CDR1 MNHEY, CDR2 SVGEGT. The CDR3 consists of 15 residues. V was pared by 3 bases and J by 5 bases, with 14 bases between. The CDR3 sequence is CASSYNRKLDQPQHF. The CDR3, as DNA: TGTGCCAGCAGTTATAATAGAAAACTTGATCAGCCCCAGCATTTT.

This clonotype has a count of ten or more. CDR3 nucleotide sequence: TGTGCCAGCAGTCTTCTAGCGGGGGCGGGAGAGACCCAGTACTTC. Translation: CASSLLAGAGETQYF. This chain joins TRBV7-2 and TRBJ2-5; 10 bases map to TRBD2. CDR3 size: 15 residues. The J segment lost 4 bases and the V segment lost 6 bases, leaving 8 bases of the junction unmatched. Germline V CDR1 and CDR2: SGHTA, FQGNSA.

This clonotype has more than one count but fewer than ten. This chain joins TRBV27 and TRBJ2-1; D might be TRBD2 (7 bases). Germline assignment: CDR1 MNHEY and CDR2 SMNVEV (reference sequence). The V end was cut by 6 bases, the J end by 7 bases, with 19 bases between. This CDR3 has 15 residues. CDR3: CASRGGPLPGNEQFF. The CDR3, as DNA: TGTGCCAGCAGGGGGGGGCCACTCCCGGGGAATGAGCAGTTCTTC.

The V gene is TRBV4-3, the J gene TRBJ2-7, with D perhaps being TRBD1 or TRBD2 (5 bases each). Germline V gene lookup returns CDR1 LGHNA and CDR2 YSLEER. This CDR3 region has 15 residues. V shed 0 bases and J shed 6 bases, with 15 bases lying between them. CDR3 loop: CASSQEFRGTGEQYF. CDR3 in DNA: TGCGCCAGCAGCCAAGAGTTCCGAGGGACCGGCGAGCAGTACTTC.

The chain uses TRBV2 and TRBJ2-2, with D unclear. The CDR3 has 15 residues. Germline CDR1 is SNHLY and CDR2 is FYNNEI. V lost 7 bases, J lost 0 bases, and 12 bases lay in between. The CDR3 region is CASNPWDTNTGELFF. The CDR3 DNA reads as TGTGCCAGCAACCCCTGGGATACGAACACCGGGGAGCTGTTTTTT.

This clonotype was recorded a few times. The rearrangement uses TRBV29-1 and TRBJ2-3, with 7 bases identical to TRBD2. The V gene's germline CDR1 is SQVTM and CDR2 ANQGSEA. The CDR3 length is 11 residues. The J segment lost 4 bases and the V segment lost 8 bases, leaving 3 bases of the junction unmatched. CDR3 protein: CSWGGADTQYF. In nucleotides, the CDR3 is TGCAGCTGGGGGGGGGCAGATACGCAGTATTTT.

This clonotype was counted ten times or more. The V gene is TRBV7-2, the J gene TRBJ2-3; tentative D call: TRBD2 (6 bases). The V gene lost 2 bases and the J gene lost 4 bases, with 13 bases spanning the gap. The CDR3 is made up of 15 amino acids. Per the germline V gene, CDR1 is SGHTA and CDR2 is FQGNSA. The CDR3 bases are TGTGCCAGCAGCTTAATGGGACTTCAAGCAGATACGCAGTATTTT. It translates to CASSLMGLQADTQYF.

This clonotype was found many times. One end of the junction does not line up with germline, which may come from a read error. The gene calls are TRBV12-3 or TRBV12-4 and TRBJ2-1; 9 bases agree with TRBD2. The CDR3 is made up of 15 amino acids. In DNA, the CDR3 is TGCGCCAGCAGCTTACAGGGACTAGCTGGGAATGAGCAGTTCTTC. It codes for CASSLQGLAGNEQFF.

V is TRBV20-1 and J is TRBJ1-5; 10 positions agree with TRBD1. The junction had 4 bases not matched to a gene; V was cut back by 6 bases and J by 2 bases. Per the germline V gene, CDR1 is DFQATT and CDR2 is SNEGSKA (reference sequence). The length of the CDR3 is 14 residues. The CDR3 protein is CSAGQGVGNQPQHF. CDR3 nucleotides: TGCAGTGCAGGACAGGGGGTGGGCAATCAGCCCCAGCATTTT.

This clonotype was recorded once. The rearrangement uses TRBV4-3 and TRBJ2-2, with a tentative D call TRBD1 (5 bases). The CDR3 length is 17 residues. Germline V gives CDR1 LGHNA, CDR2 YSLEER. V lost 0 bases and J 0 bases, leaving 11 bases between the germline ends. The CDR3 reads CASSQDPAGSNTGELFF. The CDR3 DNA reads TGCGCCAGCAGCCAAGATCCGGCAGGGTCGAACACCGGGGAGCTGTTTTTT.

This clonotype appeared a few times. V gene TRBV4-3 combines with J gene TRBJ2-3, with a tentative D call TRBD1 (5 bases). Trimming shortened V by 0 bases and J by 2 bases, and 6 bases separated the two germline ends. The CDR3 sequence is 14 residues long. Germline V lookup: CDR1 LGHNA, CDR2 YSLEER. The CDR3 DNA reads as TGCGCCAGCAGCCAAGACAGGGTCACAGATACGCAGTATTTT. Its protein is CASSQDRVTDTQYF.